This TCR beta chain derives from a study of T cell responses to AZD1222 COVID-19 vaccine. General observations from the study: Females made up more of the donors, who were largely white British, and clonal diversity may have come out too low. Variant regions that are unmutated are reportedly the target of nearly half of spike-specific TCRs.

Pooled in the analysis were second doses at about 4 or about 12 weeks. CDR3 size: 15 residues. V dropped 0 bases and J dropped 4 bases, with 12 bases sitting between them. CDR1 and CDR2 (germline): MNHEY, SVGEGT. Assay used: immunoSEQ multiplex PCR; TCRdb lists only in-frame clones, some missing. This table holds tens of thousands of clones, around 81% found once. This clone came up once. Its target is unknown. The source of this sequence is an adult who received the AZD1222 COVID-19 vaccine. The sequenced sample was peripheral blood, obtained 28 days after the second AZD1222 dose. The chain is built from TRBV6-2 or TRBV6-3 and TRBJ1-1; D might be TRBD1 (6 bases). The DNA of the CDR3 is TGTGCCAGCAGTTACTCGGACAGATGGGGCACTGAAGCTTTCTTT. This sequence encodes CASSYSDRWGTEAFF.